This T cell receptor (beta chain) came from a study of identical twins. MiXCR was run by TCRdb on the 5' RACE reads, yielding one entry per CDR3 protein. The repertoire consists of roughly 1.6 million distinct CDR3 sequences, with under 35% occurring once and the leading ten covering about 0.27%. There are 14 residues in the CDR3. Between the trimmed V and J ends, which lost 7 bases and 5 bases, there was a span of 16 bases. The germline gives CDR1 MNHEY, CDR2 SVGAGI. This sequence joins TRBV6-5 and TRBJ2-3; no clear D. Sequencing was done on a sample of cord blood. This TCR was sampled from a newborn girl in good health. In nucleotides, the CDR3 is TGTGCCAGCACGAGAAAGCAACAGAGAGATACGCAGTATTTT. It yields the protein CASTRKQQRDTQYF.